This T cell receptor (beta chain) was recorded in a study of patients and donors after allogeneic stem cell transplantation. The germline CDR1 and CDR2 sequences are MGHRA and YSYEKL. The CDR3 totals 14 residues. The V end was cut by 2 bases, the J end by 2 bases, with 10 bases between. TCRdb called the RT-PCR reads again in MiXCR, with one record for every CDR3 protein. The table includes almost 90,000 distinct CDR3 sequences, 4.5% to 5% detected once. This clonotype was counted ten times or more. This TCR was sampled from a human donor who was either an allogeneic HSCT recipient or a stem cell or donor lymphocyte infusion donor (not recorded which). It is not recorded whose cells these are; they may come from a transplant donor. Sequencing was carried out using blood, either unsorted or a sorted T cell fraction (not recorded which). V gene TRBV4-1 combines with J gene TRBJ2-7; D uncertain. This CDR3 reads CASSQNQGPYEQYF. In DNA, the CDR3 is TGCGCCAGCAGCCAAAACCAAGGGCCCTACGAGCAGTACTTC.